One T cell receptor beta chain is described in this entry. The Seattle patients, enrolled during active infection, were followed longitudinally. The assay was immunoSEQ multiplex PCR, and TCRdb's table has in-frame clones only and misses some. This sample has about 200,000 clones, with roughly 85% found just once. In germline, CDR1 is SGHDN, CDR2 FVKESK. The V and J ends lost 6 bases and 3 bases, in that order; junction bases with no gene match: 10. The length of the CDR3 is 16 residues. The entry originates in a study of blood T cell repertoires in COVID-19. The receptor comes from a woman aged 70-85 years with COVID-19, enrolled during active disease. Sequenced material: peripheral blood. This chain links TRBV14 with TRBJ2-3, with 9 bases fitting TRBD2. The CDR3 sequence is CASSSSGGGETDTQYF. The CDR3 nucleotides read TGTGCCAGCAGTTCCTCTGGCGGGGGGGAGACAGATACGCAGTATTTT.